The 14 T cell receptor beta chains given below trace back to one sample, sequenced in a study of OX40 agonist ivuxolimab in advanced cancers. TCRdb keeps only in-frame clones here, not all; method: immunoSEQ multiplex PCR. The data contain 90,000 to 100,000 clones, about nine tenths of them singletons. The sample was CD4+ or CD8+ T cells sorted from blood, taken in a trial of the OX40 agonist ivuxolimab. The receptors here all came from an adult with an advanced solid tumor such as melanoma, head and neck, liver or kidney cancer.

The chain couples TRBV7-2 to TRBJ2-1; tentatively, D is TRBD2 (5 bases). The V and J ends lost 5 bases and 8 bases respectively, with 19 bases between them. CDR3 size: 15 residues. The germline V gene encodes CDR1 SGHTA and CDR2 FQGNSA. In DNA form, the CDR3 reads TGTGCCAGCAGCCCACGTCGGAACGGGATCGATGAGCAGTTCTTC. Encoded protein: CASSPRRNGIDEQFF.

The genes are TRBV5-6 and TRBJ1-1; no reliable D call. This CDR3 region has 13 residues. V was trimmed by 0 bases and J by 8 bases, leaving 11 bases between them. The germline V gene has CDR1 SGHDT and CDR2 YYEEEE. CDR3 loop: CASSLEVGIEAFF. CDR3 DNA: TGTGCCAGCAGCTTGGAAGTAGGGATAGAAGCTTTCTTT.

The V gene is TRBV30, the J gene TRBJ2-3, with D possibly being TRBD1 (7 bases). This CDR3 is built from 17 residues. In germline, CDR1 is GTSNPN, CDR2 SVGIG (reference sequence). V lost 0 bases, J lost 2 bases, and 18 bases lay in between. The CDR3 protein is CAWSVQTQGGSTDTQYF. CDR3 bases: TGTGCCTGGAGTGTACAAACGCAGGGGGGATCCACAGATACGCAGTATTTT.

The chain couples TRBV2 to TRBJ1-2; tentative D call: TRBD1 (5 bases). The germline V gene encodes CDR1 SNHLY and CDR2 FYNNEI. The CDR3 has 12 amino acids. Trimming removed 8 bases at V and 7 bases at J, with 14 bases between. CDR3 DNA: TGTGCCAGCCTCCGGGGGTTGCGTGGCTACACCTTC. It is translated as CASLRGLRGYTF.

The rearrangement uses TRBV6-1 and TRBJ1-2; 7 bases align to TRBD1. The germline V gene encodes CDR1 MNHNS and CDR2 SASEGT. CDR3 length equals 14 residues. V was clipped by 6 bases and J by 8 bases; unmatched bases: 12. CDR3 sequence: CASSGRGRGSGYTF. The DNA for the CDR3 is TGTGCCAGCAGCGGGAGGGGCAGGGGGAGCGGCTACACCTTC.

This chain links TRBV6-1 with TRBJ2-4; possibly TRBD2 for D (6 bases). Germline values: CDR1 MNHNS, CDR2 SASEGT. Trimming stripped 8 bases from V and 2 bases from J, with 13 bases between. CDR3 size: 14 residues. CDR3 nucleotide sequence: TGTGCCAGCTTTGGAGGGCTAACCAAAAACATTCAGTACTTC. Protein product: CASFGGLTKNIQYF.

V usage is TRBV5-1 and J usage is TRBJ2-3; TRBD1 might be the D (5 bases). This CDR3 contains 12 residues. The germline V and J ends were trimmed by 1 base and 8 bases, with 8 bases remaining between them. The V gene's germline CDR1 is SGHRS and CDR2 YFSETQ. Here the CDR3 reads CASSLFQGTQYF. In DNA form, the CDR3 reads TGCGCCAGCAGCTTGTTTCAGGGTACGCAGTATTTT.

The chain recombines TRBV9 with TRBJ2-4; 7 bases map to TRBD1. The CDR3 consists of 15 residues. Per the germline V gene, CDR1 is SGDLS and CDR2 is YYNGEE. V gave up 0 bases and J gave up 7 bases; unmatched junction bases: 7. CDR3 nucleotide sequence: TGTGCCAGCAGCGTAGACGGGACAGAAAATAACATTCAGTACTTC. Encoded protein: CASSVDGTENNIQYF. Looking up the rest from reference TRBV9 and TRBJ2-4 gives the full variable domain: DSGVTQTPKHLITATGQRVTLRCSPRSGDLSVYWYQQSLDQGLQFLIQYYNGEERAKGNILERFSAQQFPDLHSELNLSSLELGDSALYFCASSVDGTENNIQYFGAGTRLSVL.

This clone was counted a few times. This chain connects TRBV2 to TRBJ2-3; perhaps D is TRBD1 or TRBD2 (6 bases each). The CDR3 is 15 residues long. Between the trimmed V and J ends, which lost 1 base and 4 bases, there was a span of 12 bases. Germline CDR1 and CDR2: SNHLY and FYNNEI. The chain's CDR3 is CASSEEGGGPDTQYF. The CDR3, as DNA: TGTGCCAGCAGTGAAGAGGGGGGAGGTCCAGATACGCAGTATTTT.

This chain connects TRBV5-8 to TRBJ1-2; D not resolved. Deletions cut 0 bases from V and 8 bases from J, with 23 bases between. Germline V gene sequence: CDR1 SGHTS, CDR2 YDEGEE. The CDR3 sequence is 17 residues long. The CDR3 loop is CASSLGSPTRAYLGYTF. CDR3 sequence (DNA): TGTGCCAGCAGCTTGGGGTCCCCCACGCGGGCGTACTTAGGCTACACCTTC. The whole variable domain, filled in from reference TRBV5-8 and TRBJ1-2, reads EAGVTQSPTHLIKTRGQQATLRCSPISGHTSVYWYQQALGLGLQFLLWYDEGEERNRGNFPPRFSGRQFPNYSSELNVNALELEDSALYLCASSLGSPTRAYLGYTFGSGTRLTVV.

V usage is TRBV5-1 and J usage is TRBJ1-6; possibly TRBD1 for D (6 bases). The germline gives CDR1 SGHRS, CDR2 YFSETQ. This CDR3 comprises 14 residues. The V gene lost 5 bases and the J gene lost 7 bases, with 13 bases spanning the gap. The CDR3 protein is CASSLQGTNSPLHF. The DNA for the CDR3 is TGCGCCAGCAGTTTACAGGGAACCAATTCACCCCTCCACTTT.

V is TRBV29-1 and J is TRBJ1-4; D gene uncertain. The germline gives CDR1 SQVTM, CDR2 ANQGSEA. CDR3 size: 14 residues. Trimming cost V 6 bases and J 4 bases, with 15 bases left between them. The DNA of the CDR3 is TGCAGCGTGGCTAAAGGGTCCAATAATGAAAAACTGTTTTTT. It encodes CSVAKGSNNEKLFF.

The CDR3: CASSLGLAGYNEQFF. The CDR3 region has the DNA TGTGCCAGCAGCCTGGGACTAGCGGGGTACAATGAGCAGTTCTTC. The rearrangement joins TRBV7-3 to TRBJ2-1; 13 positions match TRBD2. The germline V gene encodes CDR1 SGHTA and CDR2 FQGTGA. The CDR3 consists of 15 residues. The J segment lost 4 bases and the V segment lost 5 bases, leaving 2 bases of the junction unmatched.

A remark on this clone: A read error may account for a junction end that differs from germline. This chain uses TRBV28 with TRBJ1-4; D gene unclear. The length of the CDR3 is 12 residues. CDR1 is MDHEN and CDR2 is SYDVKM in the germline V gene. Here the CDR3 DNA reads TGTGCCAGCAGTTTAATGAATGGAAAACTGTTTTTT. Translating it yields CASSLMNGKLFF. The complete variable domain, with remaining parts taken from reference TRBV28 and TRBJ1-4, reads DVKVTQSSRYLVKRTGEKVFLECVQDMDHENMFWYRQDPGLGLRLIYFSYDVKMKEKGDIPEGYSVSREKKERFSLILESASTNQTSMYLCASSLMNGKLFFGSGTQLSVL.